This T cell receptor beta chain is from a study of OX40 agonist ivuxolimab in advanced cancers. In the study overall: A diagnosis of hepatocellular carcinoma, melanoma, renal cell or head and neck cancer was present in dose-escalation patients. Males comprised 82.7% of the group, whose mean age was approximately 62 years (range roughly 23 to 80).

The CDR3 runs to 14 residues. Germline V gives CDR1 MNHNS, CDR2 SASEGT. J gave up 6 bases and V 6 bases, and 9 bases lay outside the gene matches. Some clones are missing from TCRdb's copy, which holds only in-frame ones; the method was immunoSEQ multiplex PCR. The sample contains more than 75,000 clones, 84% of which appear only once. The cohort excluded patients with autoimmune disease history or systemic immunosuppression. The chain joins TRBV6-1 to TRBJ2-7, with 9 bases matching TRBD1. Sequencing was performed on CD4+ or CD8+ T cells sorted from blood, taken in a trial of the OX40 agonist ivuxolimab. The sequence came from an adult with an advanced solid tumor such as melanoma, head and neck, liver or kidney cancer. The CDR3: CASRLRDRVSEQYF. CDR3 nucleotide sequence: TGTGCCAGCAGGCTCCGGGACAGGGTCTCCGAGCAGTACTTC.